Shown below are 15 T cell receptor beta chains from a single sample sequenced in a study of CD8 T cells in ankylosing spondylitis. In TCRdb, the 5' RACE reads were re-called with MiXCR into one record per CDR3 protein. Of some 90,000 distinct CDR3 sequences in the sample, around 27% were seen once. The sequenced material came from blood, either unsorted or a sorted T cell fraction (not recorded which). The origin of the receptors is a male donor with ankylosing spondylitis or in good health (not recorded which).

The chain links TRBV3-1 to TRBJ2-3; 9 bases match TRBD1. With V trimmed by 4 bases and J by 6 bases, 5 bases remained unmatched. Germline CDR1 and CDR2: LGHDT and YNNKEL (reference sequence). CDR3 length: 14 residues. CDR3 bases: TGTGCCAGCAGCCCTAGGACAGGGGCGGATACGCAGTATTTT. This codes for CASSPRTGADTQYF.

The rearrangement uses TRBV28 and TRBJ2-1, with D unclear. The germline V gene encodes CDR1 MDHEN and CDR2 SYDVKM. The CDR3 runs 15 residues. V was pared by 1 base and J by 7 bases, with 14 bases between. The CDR3 bases are TGTGCCAGCAGTTTATCCGCGTGGGCTGCTAATGAGCAGTTCTTC. As protein: CASSLSAWAANEQFF.

This clonotype appeared a few times. The V gene is TRBV20-1, the J gene TRBJ1-2; tentatively, D is TRBD1 (5 bases). CDR3 size: 13 residues. Germline V gene sequence: CDR1 DFQATT, CDR2 SNEGSKA (reference sequence). V was cut by 6 bases and J by 4 bases, with 15 bases left in between. CDR3 sequence (DNA): TGCAGTGCCAACCGGGACGGAACCTATGGCTACACCTTC. Translation: CSANRDGTYGYTF.

This rearrangement joins TRBV28 to TRBJ2-2; either TRBD1 or TRBD2 may supply D (5 bases each). The V end was cut by 3 bases, the J end by 6 bases, with 14 bases between. CDR1 is MDHEN, CDR2 SYDVKM, per germline. The CDR3 is 15 amino acids. Here the CDR3 DNA reads TGTGCCAGCAGTTTGCCCGGGACCTCATCCGGGGAGCTGTTTTTT. This gives the protein CASSLPGTSSGELFF.

The rearrangement links TRBV9 to TRBJ1-2; maybe TRBD1 (5 bases). Trimming removed 1 base at V and 2 bases at J, with 9 bases between. The CDR3 has 14 residues. CDR1 SGDLS and CDR2 YYNGEE come from the germline V gene. The CDR3 region has the DNA TGTGCCAGCAGCGTACAGGCAGGGAACTATGGCTACACCTTC. It translates to CASSVQAGNYGYTF.

The chain's CDR3 is CASSPQTGGNEQFF. The CDR3 nucleotides read TGTGCCAGCTCACCCCAGACAGGGGGCAATGAGCAGTTCTTC. The V gene is TRBV18, the J gene TRBJ2-1, with 9 bases identical to TRBD1. V shed 3 bases and J 6 bases; nucleotides not matched to a gene: 3. CDR3 length: 14 amino acids. Germline CDR1 reads KGHSH; CDR2 reads LQKENI. Based on the CDR3 plus reference TRBV18 and TRBJ2-1, the full variable domain is NAGVMQNPRHLVRRRGQEARLRCSPMKGHSHVYWYRQLPEEGLKFMVYLQKENIIDESGMPKERFSAEFPKEGPSILRIQQVVRGDSAAYFCASSPQTGGNEQFFGPGTRLTVL.

This clonotype was observed a few times. The chain couples TRBV20-1 to TRBJ2-7; the D is unclear. V was clipped by 6 bases and J by 7 bases, with 10 bases between them. Germline assignment: CDR1 DFQATT and CDR2 SNEGSKA (reference sequence). CDR3 size: 10 residues. The CDR3 here is CSAFWGEQYF. The CDR3 DNA follows: TGCAGTGCCTTCTGGGGTGAGCAGTACTTC.

The chain carries TRBV5-1 and TRBJ2-3, with no clear D. Germline loops: CDR1 SGHRS, CDR2 YFSETQ. The V and J ends lost 4 bases and 1 base respectively, with 16 bases between them. This CDR3 is 16 amino acids long. The CDR3 protein is CASSPVDPFGTDTQYF. The CDR3 bases are TGCGCCAGCAGCCCGGTGGACCCGTTTGGCACAGATACGCAGTATTTT.

This clonotype was observed at least ten times. This chain links TRBV29-1 with TRBJ2-1; 8 bases line up with TRBD2. Germline V lookup: CDR1 SQVTM, CDR2 ANQGSEA. V shed 6 bases and J 8 bases; nucleotides not matched to a gene: 12. The CDR3 is 14 amino acids. Written as DNA, the CDR3 is TGCAGCGTCTTAGGGACTAGTCGAGTCGATGAGCAGTTCTTC. Translating gives CSVLGTSRVDEQFF.

This clonotype has more than one count but fewer than ten. The J gene is TRBJ1-1, the V gene TRBV5-1, with D possibly being TRBD1 (5 bases). CDR3 length: 14 residues. Germline V lookup: CDR1 SGHRS, CDR2 YFSETQ. V dropped 2 bases and J dropped 4 bases, with 12 bases sitting between them. CDR3 amino acids: CASSFGERGTEAFF. The CDR3 nucleotides read TGCGCCAGCAGCTTTGGGGAAAGGGGCACTGAAGCTTTCTTT. Together with reference TRBV5-1 and TRBJ1-1, the CDR3 gives the full variable domain: KAGVTQTPRYLIKTRGQQVTLSCSPISGHRSVSWYQQTPGQGLQFLFEYFSETQRNKGNFPGRFSGRQFSNSRSEMNVSTLELGDSALYLCASSFGERGTEAFFGQGTRLTVV.

This clonotype was observed a handful of times. V is TRBV7-6 and J is TRBJ2-4, with TRBD2 matching over 7 bases. Germline CDR1 and CDR2: SGHVS and FNYEAQ. The CDR3 contains 14 residues. Germline trimming cut 8 bases from V and 7 bases from J; bases unmatched to any gene: 11. The CDR3 sequence: CASSPRLAANIQYF. The CDR3 DNA reads TGTGCCAGCTCCCCCCGGCTAGCGGCTAACATTCAGTACTTC.

The genes are TRBV20-1 and TRBJ2-3; D gene unclear. This CDR3 region has 14 residues. Germline V gene data show CDR1 as DFQATT and CDR2 as SNEGSKA (reference sequence). Trimming pared 0 bases from V and 2 bases from J, leaving 9 bases between. CDR3 nucleotides: TGCAGTGCTAGAGACCCTGTTGCCACAGATACGCAGTATTTT. Translation: CSARDPVATDTQYF.

The chain recombines TRBV3-1 with TRBJ2-7; unclear D gene. Looked up from germline, CDR1 is LGHDT and CDR2 is YNNKEL (reference sequence). CDR3 length: 15 residues. Between the trimmed V and J ends, which lost 0 bases and 1 base, there was a span of 10 bases. CDR3 sequence reads: CASSQDISGSYEQYF. CDR3 sequence (DNA): TGTGCCAGCAGCCAAGATATCTCAGGTTCCTACGAGCAGTACTTC.

This clonotype showed up just a few times. The chain carries TRBV7-9 and TRBJ2-1; D remains ambiguous. Trimming took 0 bases from V and 15 from J, leaving 9 bases between them. CDR1 and CDR2 (germline): SEHNR, FQNEAQ (reference sequence). CDR3 length: 11 amino acids. The CDR3 DNA reads as TGTGCCAGCAGCTTAGCGCTTTCGTGGTTCTTC. Amino acids: CASSLALSWFF.

This sequence joins TRBV7-3 and TRBJ2-3; 13 bases are shared with TRBD2. Trimming took 5 bases from V and 4 from J; bases not matched to a gene: 6. The CDR3 length is 16 residues. Germline CDR1 SGHTA, CDR2 FQGTGA. CDR3: CASSLRTSGGPDTQYF. In DNA, the CDR3 is TGTGCCAGCAGCCTCCGGACTAGCGGGGGCCCAGATACGCAGTATTTT.